This T cell receptor (beta chain) was found in a study of shared clonotypes between healthy human individuals. Study findings and constraints: Non-shared clonotypes displayed generation probabilities falling below those of clonotypes present in all four donors.

This clone has a single count. Its antigen is unknown. For sorted subsets, 150 to 200 ng DNA per replicate equaled some 27,000 T cell genomes. Some clones are missing from TCRdb's copy, which holds only in-frame ones; the method was immunoSEQ multiplex PCR. The table lists 660,000 or so clones, approximately 96% of them singletons. V lost 4 bases and J lost 1, with 11 bases in between. The CDR3 has 14 residues. Per germline, CDR1 LNHDA and CDR2 SQIVND (reference sequence). Terminally differentiated effector memory CD45RA+ cells were left out of the naive CD8 fraction, which was CD45RO-negative and positively selected for CCR7.

Material: naive CD8+ T cells sorted from blood. The gene calls are TRBV19 and TRBJ2-7; possibly TRBD1 or TRBD2 for D (5 bases each). The clonotype originates from a woman aged 25-40 years in good health. The CDR3 is CASSTLRGSYEQYF. The CDR3 nucleotides read TGTGCCAGTAGTACCCTGAGGGGTTCCTACGAGCAGTACTTC.